The source of this T cell receptor beta chain is a study of beta chain features in type 1 diabetes. Germline CDR1 LNHDA, CDR2 SQIVND (reference sequence). The CDR3 loop spans 16 amino acids. The V end lost 10 bases, the J end lost 0 bases, and 16 bases lay between the germline ends. This clone was seen more than once but under ten times. Antigen specificity is unknown. Findings of the study overall: Among patients with Type 1 diabetes, TCRB CDR3s were moderately but significantly shorter in every one of the four CD4+ subsets.

A CD45RO/CCR7/CD25/CD127/CD95/CD27 panel sorted naive, central memory, regulatory and stem cell-like memory CD4+ cells. Reverse transcribing all isolated RNA meant expressed TCRB transcripts were sequenced. The table came from immunoSEQ multiplex PCR; TCRdb's copy has only in-frame clones and leaves some out. Of approximately 130,000 clones in the sample, around a sixth were seen once. The sample consisted of central memory CD4+ T cells from blood. The V gene is TRBV19, the J gene TRBJ2-6, with unresolved D. This receptor was identified in a man between 18 and 35 years old with type 1 diabetes. The CDR3 DNA follows: TGTGCCACCGTCGAGGTCTCGAGCTCTGGGGCCAACGTCCTGACTTTC. The encoded protein is CATVEVSSSGANVLTF.